This passage covers 8 T cell receptor beta chains from one sample sequenced in a study of blood T cell repertoires in COVID-19. Profiled with immunoSEQ multiplex PCR; TCRdb holds only in-frame clones, not every one. Of about 480,000 clones listed, 85% to 90% were seen once; the top ten hold 1.8%. The sequenced sample consisted of PBMCs or T cells enriched from blood (not recorded which). The receptors come from a woman in her thirties or forties who had recovered from COVID-19.

The chain employs TRBV11-2 and TRBJ1-1; a possible D gene is TRBD1 (6 bases). Trimming pared 6 bases from V and 0 bases from J, leaving 11 bases between. Germline CDR1 reads SGHAT; CDR2 reads FQNNGV. This CDR3 region has 14 residues. The CDR3 nucleotides are TGTGCCAGCAGATCGGGACACATGAACACTGAAGCTTTCTTT. Its translation is CASRSGHMNTEAFF.

This rearrangement joins TRBV28 to TRBJ2-1; the match to TRBD2 covers 9 bases. Germline CDR1 and CDR2: MDHEN and SYDVKM. This CDR3 is built from 14 residues. V was pared by 8 bases and J by 10 bases, with 12 bases of the junction left unmatched. The CDR3 DNA follows: TGTGCCAGCGGCGGACTAGCGCTCGACCTGGAGCAGTTCTTC. Its protein product is CASGGLALDLEQFF.

The J gene is TRBJ2-2, the V gene TRBV7-2; weak D call: TRBD2 (6 bases). Germline V lookup: CDR1 SGHTA, CDR2 FQGNSA. Trimming pared 1 base from V and 0 bases from J, leaving 18 bases between. The CDR3 has 19 residues. CDR3 residues: CASSLDLPGAASNTGELFF. In DNA form, the CDR3 reads TGTGCCAGCAGCTTAGATTTACCGGGAGCCGCTTCGAACACCGGGGAGCTGTTTTTT. The whole variable domain, filled in from reference TRBV7-2 and TRBJ2-2, reads GAGVSQSPSNKVTEKGKDVELRCDPISGHTALYWYRQSLGQGLEFLIYFQGNSAPDKSGLPSDRFSAERTGGSVSTLTIQRTQQEDSAVYLCASSLDLPGAASNTGELFFGEGSRLTVL.

The chain recombines TRBV27 with TRBJ2-1; 8 positions agree with TRBD1. The CDR3 spans 16 residues. Germline lookup yields CDR1 MNHEY and CDR2 SMNVEV (reference sequence). V lost 2 bases, J lost 0 bases, and 3 bases stayed unmatched. CDR3 region: CASSLLTGGSYNEQFF. For the CDR3, the DNA is TGTGCCAGCAGTTTACTCACAGGGGGCTCCTACAATGAGCAGTTCTTC.

This sequence joins TRBV6-1 and TRBJ1-1; a weak D match, TRBD1 (6 bases). The CDR3 runs to 13 residues. The V gene's germline CDR1 is MNHNS and CDR2 SASEGT. V lost 7 bases and J lost 1, with 10 bases in between. The CDR3 coding sequence is TGTGCCAGCAACTACAGGGCGAACACTGAAGCTTTCTTT. Residues: CASNYRANTEAFF.

The V and J genes are TRBV25-1 and TRBJ1-5; TRBD1 matches 8 bases. This CDR3 spans 16 amino acids. From germline, CDR1 is MGHDK and CDR2 SYGVNS. With V trimmed by 4 bases and J by 7 bases, 12 bases remained unmatched. The CDR3 DNA is TGTGCCAGCAGTGGGGGGGCAGGGGGCCAGAGACAGCCCCAGCATTTT. Its protein is CASSGGAGGQRQPQHF.

This rearrangement joins TRBV6-2 or TRBV6-3 to TRBJ2-5; 7 nucleotides agree with TRBD2. CDR3 length equals 15 residues. V lost 6 bases, J lost 5 bases, and 12 bases stayed unmatched. CDR1 MNHEY and CDR2 SVGEGT come from the germline V gene. The CDR3 DNA sequence: TGTGCCAGCAGCCAAGCCGGGCGGGAGTGGGAGACCCAGTACTTC. It translates to CASSQAGREWETQYF.

The chain employs TRBV11-3 and TRBJ1-2; no clear D gene. Trimming removed 5 bases at V and 2 bases at J, with 12 bases between. CDR1 is SGHNT and CDR2 is YENEEA in the germline V gene. The CDR3 has 14 amino acids. CDR3 nucleotides: TGTGCCAGCAGCCCAGCGGTGGTAAACTATGGCTACACCTTC. Its translation is CASSPAVVNYGYTF.